These 14 T cell receptor beta chains originate from one sample sequenced in a study of shared clonotypes between healthy human individuals. Sequencing used immunoSEQ multiplex PCR; TCRdb keeps in-frame clones, though not all of them. In the table there are about 2.4 million clones, 93% of which are singletons. Sample: naive CD4+ T cells from PBMCs. The subset was: CD45RA+ positively selected. These receptors were taken from a man aged 18 to 35 in good health. Some clones in this sample may be carry-over from other donors' samples.

The chain couples TRBV27 to TRBJ1-3; D is uncertain. Trimming removed 3 bases at V and 1 base at J, with 10 bases between. The CDR3 sequence is 15 residues long. The germline V gene encodes CDR1 MNHEY and CDR2 SMNVEV (reference sequence). The DNA of the CDR3 is TGTGCCAGCAGTTTCCCTTCAGGATCTGGAAACACCATATATTTT. It codes for CASSFPSGSGNTIYF.

This chain links TRBV28 with TRBJ2-2; TRBD2 is a possible D gene (7 bases). This CDR3 contains 13 residues. Trimming took 11 bases from V and 3 from J, leaving 13 bases between them. Germline CDR1 and CDR2: MDHEN and SYDVKM. The CDR3 sequence is CALGGGDTGELFF. As DNA, the CDR3 is TGTGCCCTTGGAGGGGGGGACACCGGGGAGCTGTTTTTT.

The chain is built from TRBV11-3 and TRBJ1-3; D is ambiguous. The CDR3 loop spans 13 amino acids. V was clipped by 4 bases and J by 1 base, with 5 bases between them. The germline gives CDR1 SGHNT, CDR2 YENEEA. CDR3 sequence: CASSSGSGNTIYF. CDR3 bases: TGTGCCAGCAGCTCCGGATCTGGAAACACCATATATTTT.

The V call is TRBV5-1, the J call TRBJ1-3; possible D gene TRBD1, 6 bases. V was clipped by 3 bases and J by 8 bases, with 15 bases between them. The germline V gene has CDR1 SGHRS and CDR2 YFSETQ. CDR3 length: 14 residues. Here the CDR3 reads CASSSGQNGDTIYF. CDR3 sequence (DNA): TGCGCCAGCAGCTCCGGACAGAACGGGGACACCATATATTTT.

This chain uses TRBV5-1 with TRBJ2-1; 8 bases are a match to TRBD2. Germline CDR1 is SGHRS and CDR2 is YFSETQ. The V and J ends lost 4 bases and 7 bases, in that order; junction bases with no gene match: 13. This CDR3 region has 16 residues. CDR3 protein: CASSRTAGVERNEQFF. The CDR3 coding sequence is TGCGCCAGCAGCAGGACAGCGGGAGTAGAAAGAAATGAGCAGTTCTTC. The whole variable domain, filled in from reference TRBV5-1 and TRBJ2-1, reads KAGVTQTPRYLIKTRGQQVTLSCSPISGHRSVSWYQQTPGQGLQFLFEYFSETQRNKGNFPGRFSGRQFSNSRSEMNVSTLELGDSALYLCASSRTAGVERNEQFFGPGTRLTVL.

The chain joins TRBV19 to TRBJ1-5, with 7 bases identical to TRBD1. V lost 4 bases to trimming and J lost 3 bases; unmatched junction nucleotides: 6. Germline V lookup: CDR1 LNHDA, CDR2 SQIVND (reference sequence). The CDR3 sequence is 15 residues long. The CDR3 DNA follows: TGTGCCAGTAGTACCTGGGACAGACCCAATCAGCCCCAGCATTTT. Translating gives CASSTWDRPNQPQHF.

The CDR3 DNA reads as TGTGCCAGTAGTATAGGAGGCGGCGACACTGAAGCTTTCTTT. It yields the protein CASSIGGGDTEAFF. V and J are TRBV19 and TRBJ1-1; D is undetermined. The CDR3 length is 14 residues. V was trimmed by 1 base and J by 3 bases, leaving 9 bases between them. The germline gives CDR1 LNHDA, CDR2 SQIVND (reference sequence).

In DNA form, the CDR3 reads TGTGCCAGCAGTTTAAACGGGCAGGGCTCTGGCTACACCTTC. This gives the protein CASSLNGQGSGYTF. The chain couples TRBV28 to TRBJ1-2; D perhaps matches TRBD1 (5 bases). Germline CDR1 and CDR2: MDHEN and SYDVKM. The V end was cut by 2 bases, the J end by 7 bases, with 14 bases between. The CDR3 has 14 amino acids.

The rearrangement joins TRBV7-8 to TRBJ2-1, with a weak D call TRBD2 (5 bases). Per the germline V gene, CDR1 is SGHVS and CDR2 is FQNEAQ. The CDR3 covers 15 residues. V was pared by 4 bases and J by 5 bases, with 15 bases between. CDR3 sequence: CASSSYRGRNNEQFF. CDR3 sequence (DNA): TGTGCCAGCAGCTCGTACCGCGGGCGGAACAATGAGCAGTTCTTC. The complete variable domain, with remaining parts taken from reference TRBV7-8 and TRBJ2-1, reads GAGVSQSPRYKVAKRGQDVALRCDPISGHVSLFWYQQALGQGPEFLTYFQNEAQLDKSGLPSDRFFAERPEGSVSTLKIQRTQQEDSAVYLCASSSYRGRNNEQFFGPGTRLTVL.

As DNA, the CDR3 is TGCGCCAGCAGCCAAGGCCCGGGACTAGATTCCTACGAGCAGTACTTC. Translated: CASSQGPGLDSYEQYF. The chain recombines TRBV4-3 with TRBJ2-7; 8 bases are shared with TRBD2. The CDR3 consists of 16 residues. V shed 1 base, J shed 1 base, and the junction held 6 bases outside the gene matches. Germline V gene data show CDR1 as LGHNA and CDR2 as YSLEER.

The genes are TRBV28 and TRBJ2-7; D is unresolved. The CDR3 loop spans 15 amino acids. Trimming took 4 bases from V and 0 from J, leaving 13 bases between them. Per the germline V gene, CDR1 is MDHEN and CDR2 is SYDVKM. CDR3 in amino acids: CASSSMDPVSYEQYF. The CDR3 coding sequence is TGTGCCAGCAGTTCCATGGACCCGGTCTCCTACGAGCAGTACTTC.

The chain carries TRBV30 and TRBJ2-3; 12 bases are a match to TRBD1. V trimming: 7 bases; J trimming: 12 bases; junction bases outside the gene matches: 14. The V gene's germline CDR1 is GTSNPN and CDR2 SVGIG (reference sequence). This CDR3 spans 14 amino acids. The DNA of the CDR3 is TGTGCCTCAGCACTGGGACAGGGGGCGGCCGGACAGTATTTT. It encodes CASALGQGAAGQYF.

The rearrangement links TRBV20-1 to TRBJ1-1; D is unresolved. Germline V gene data show CDR1 as DFQATT and CDR2 as SNEGSKA (reference sequence). Between the trimmed V and J ends, which lost 4 bases and 6 bases, there was a span of 6 bases. There are 10 residues in the CDR3. This CDR3 is CSATRAEAFF. In DNA, the CDR3 is TGCAGTGCTACACGAGCTGAAGCTTTCTTT.

The rearrangement uses TRBV27 and TRBJ1-4, with 7 positions matching TRBD1. J lost 8 bases, V lost 6 bases, and 6 bases had no gene match. CDR3 length: 13 amino acids. Looked up from germline, CDR1 is MNHEY and CDR2 is SMNVEV (reference sequence). The CDR3 is CASSRGDREKLFF. For the CDR3, the DNA is TGTGCCAGCAGCAGGGGGGACAGAGAAAAACTGTTTTTT.